Listed here are 10 T cell receptor beta chains from one sample, sequenced in a study of blood T cell repertoires in COVID-19. TCRdb keeps only in-frame clones here, not all; method: immunoSEQ multiplex PCR. This table has approximately 530,000 clones, around nine tenths appearing once. Material: peripheral blood. The receptors were gathered from a woman in her forties or fifties with COVID-19, enrolled during active disease.

The chain employs TRBV5-1 and TRBJ2-7; perhaps TRBD1 as D (5 bases). This CDR3 contains 16 residues. Trimming removed 1 base at V and 5 bases at J, with 19 bases between. Germline lookup yields CDR1 SGHRS and CDR2 YFSETQ. The DNA for the CDR3 is TGCGCCAGCAGCTTGACCCCGACCAATTTAGGGGACGAGCAGTACTTC. It is translated as CASSLTPTNLGDEQYF.

This sequence joins TRBV5-6 and TRBJ1-6; D is unclear. The V gene lost 5 bases and the J gene lost 7 bases, with 13 bases spanning the gap. The CDR3 totals 14 residues. The germline V gene has CDR1 SGHDT and CDR2 YYEEEE. The CDR3, as DNA: TGTGCCAGCAGTTCCCGGGTCCCAAATTCACCCCTCCACTTT. Translation gives CASSSRVPNSPLHF.

V gene TRBV7-9 combines with J gene TRBJ2-4, with 7 bases that match TRBD1. Trimming removed 5 bases from V and 11 bases from J; junction bases left unmatched: 6. Per the germline V gene, CDR1 is SEHNR and CDR2 is FQNEAQ (reference sequence). The CDR3 extends over 12 amino acids. In nucleotides, the CDR3 is TGTGCCAGCAGCAAAAGGACAGGATTTCAGTACTTC. This codes for CASSKRTGFQYF. The full variable domain, in which reference TRBV7-9 and TRBJ2-4 provide the parts outside the CDR3, is DTGVSQNPRHKITKRGQNVTFRCDPISEHNRLYWYRQTLGQGPEFLTYFQNEAQLEKSRLLSDRFSAERPKGSFSTLEIQRTEQGDSAMYLCASSKRTGFQYFGAGTRLSVL.

V gene TRBV6-1 combines with J gene TRBJ1-2; D perhaps matches TRBD1 (5 bases). The CDR3 totals 15 residues. Deletions cut 2 bases from V and 2 bases from J, with 12 bases between. CDR1 is MNHNS and CDR2 is SASEGT in the germline V gene. DNA for the CDR3: TGTGCCAGCAGTGAAAAGGCAGGGCAGAACTATGGCTACACCTTC. Encoded protein: CASSEKAGQNYGYTF.

This clone was found a few times. The chain uses TRBV9 and TRBJ2-3; D gene ambiguous. Germline V lookup: CDR1 SGDLS, CDR2 YYNGEE. V lost 0 bases to trimming and J lost 4 bases, with 9 bases between them. The CDR3 consists of 14 residues. CDR3 bases: TGTGCCAGCAGCGTAGGGCCTCGCTCAGATACGCAGTATTTT. As protein: CASSVGPRSDTQYF.

The chain is built from TRBV20-1 and TRBJ2-7; TRBD2 agrees at 7 bases. This CDR3 is 11 amino acids long. Germline CDR1 reads DFQATT; CDR2 reads SNEGSKA (reference sequence). For the CDR3, the DNA is TGCAGCCCCGGGAGGACGGACGAGCAGTACTTC. The encoded protein is CSPGRTDEQYF.

V and J are TRBV6-6 and TRBJ1-4; D might be TRBD1 (5 bases). Germline V gives CDR1 MNHNY, CDR2 SVGAGI (reference sequence). This CDR3 is 15 amino acids long. V lost 7 bases and J 8 bases, leaving 20 bases between the germline ends. The CDR3 region has the DNA TGTGCCAGCACCCCGGGGTGGGGCGGAGGGGAAAAACTGTTTTTT. Protein sequence: CASTPGWGGGEKLFF.

The chain uses TRBV2 and TRBJ2-2; TRBD1 might be the D (8 bases). The CDR3 consists of 15 residues. Trimming pared 6 bases from V and 9 bases from J, leaving 20 bases between. Per germline, CDR1 SNHLY and CDR2 FYNNEI. CDR3 amino acids: CASRRSGGGGRELFF. In DNA form, the CDR3 reads TGTGCCAGCAGGCGATCAGGGGGCGGGGGCAGGGAGCTGTTTTTT.

The chain joins TRBV19 to TRBJ2-7; 7 bases are a match to TRBD1. Germline CDR1 LNHDA, CDR2 SQIVND (reference sequence). The CDR3 runs to 14 residues. J lost 7 bases, V lost 7 bases, and 13 bases had no gene match. CDR3 in DNA: TGTGCCAGTACCCGGGACAGCTTGGTGAAAGAGCAGTACTTC. This sequence encodes CASTRDSLVKEQYF. Using reference TRBV19 and TRBJ2-7 for the parts outside the CDR3, the full variable domain is DGGITQSPKYLFRKEGQNVTLSCEQNLNHDAMYWYRQDPGQGLRLIYYSQIVNDFQKGDIAEGYSVSREKKESFPLTVTSAQKNPTAFYLCASTRDSLVKEQYFGPGTRLTVT.

The chain couples TRBV30 to TRBJ1-2; no clear D gene. The CDR3 consists of 13 residues. Germline V gene data show CDR1 as GTSNPN and CDR2 as SVGIG (reference sequence). V lost 1 base and J lost 0, with 6 bases in between. CDR3 region: CAWSDGANYGYTF. CDR3 in DNA: TGTGCCTGGAGTGATGGAGCTAACTATGGCTACACCTTC. Complete variable domain (other parts from reference TRBV30 and TRBJ1-2): SQTIHQWPATLVQPVGSPLSLECTVEGTSNPNLYWYRQAAGRGLQLLFYSVGIGQISSEVPQNLSASRPQDRQFILSSKKLLLSDSGFYLCAWSDGANYGYTFGSGTRLTVV.